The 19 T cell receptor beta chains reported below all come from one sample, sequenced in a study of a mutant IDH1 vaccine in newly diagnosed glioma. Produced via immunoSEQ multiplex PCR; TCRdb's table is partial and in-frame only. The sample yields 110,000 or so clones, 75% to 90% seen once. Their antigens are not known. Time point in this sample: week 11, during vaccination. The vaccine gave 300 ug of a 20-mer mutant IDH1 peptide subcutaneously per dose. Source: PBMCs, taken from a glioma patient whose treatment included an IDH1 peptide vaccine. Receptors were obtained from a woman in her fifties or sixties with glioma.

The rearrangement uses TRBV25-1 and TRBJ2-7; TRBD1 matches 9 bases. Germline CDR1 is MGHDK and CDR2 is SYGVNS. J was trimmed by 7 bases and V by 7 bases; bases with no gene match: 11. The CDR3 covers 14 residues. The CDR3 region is CASKDRGGFGEQYF. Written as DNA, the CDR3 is TGTGCCAGCAAGGACAGGGGAGGATTTGGGGAGCAGTACTTC.

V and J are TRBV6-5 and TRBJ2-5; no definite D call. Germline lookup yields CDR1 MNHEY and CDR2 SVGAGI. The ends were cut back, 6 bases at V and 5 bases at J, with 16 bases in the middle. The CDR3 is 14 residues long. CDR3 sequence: CASRNPLGMETQYF. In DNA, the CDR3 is TGTGCCAGCAGAAACCCCCTTGGGATGGAGACCCAGTACTTC.

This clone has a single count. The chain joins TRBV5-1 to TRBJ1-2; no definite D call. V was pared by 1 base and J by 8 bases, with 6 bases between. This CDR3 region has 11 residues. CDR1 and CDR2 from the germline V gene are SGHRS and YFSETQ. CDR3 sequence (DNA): TGCGCCAGCAGCTTGACGGGAGGCTACACCTTC. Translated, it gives CASSLTGGYTF.

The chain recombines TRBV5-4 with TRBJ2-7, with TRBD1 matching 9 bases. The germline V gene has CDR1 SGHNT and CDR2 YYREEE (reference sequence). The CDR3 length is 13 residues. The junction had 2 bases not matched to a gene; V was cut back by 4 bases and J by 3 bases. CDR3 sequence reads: CASSGGQGYEQYF. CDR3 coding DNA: TGTGCCAGCAGCGGGGGACAGGGCTACGAGCAGTACTTC.

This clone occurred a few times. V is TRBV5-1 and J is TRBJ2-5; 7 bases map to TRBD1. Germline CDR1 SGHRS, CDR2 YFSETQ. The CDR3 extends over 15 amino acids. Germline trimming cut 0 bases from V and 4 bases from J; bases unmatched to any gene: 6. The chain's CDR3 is CASSLGRGGPETQYF. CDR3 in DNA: TGCGCCAGCAGCTTGGGTAGAGGGGGCCCAGAGACCCAGTACTTC.

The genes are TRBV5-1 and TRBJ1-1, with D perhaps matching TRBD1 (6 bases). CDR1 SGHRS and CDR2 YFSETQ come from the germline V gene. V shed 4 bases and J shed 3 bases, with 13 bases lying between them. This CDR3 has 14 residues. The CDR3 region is CASSMLAGDTEAFF. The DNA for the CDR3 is TGCGCCAGCAGCATGCTTGCAGGGGACACTGAAGCTTTCTTT.

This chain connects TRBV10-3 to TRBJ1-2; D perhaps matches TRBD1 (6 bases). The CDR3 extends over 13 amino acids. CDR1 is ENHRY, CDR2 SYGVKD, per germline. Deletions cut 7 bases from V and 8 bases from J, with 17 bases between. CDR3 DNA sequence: TGTGCCATCACTACGGACAGTCACCACGGCTACACCTTC. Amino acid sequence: CAITTDSHHGYTF.

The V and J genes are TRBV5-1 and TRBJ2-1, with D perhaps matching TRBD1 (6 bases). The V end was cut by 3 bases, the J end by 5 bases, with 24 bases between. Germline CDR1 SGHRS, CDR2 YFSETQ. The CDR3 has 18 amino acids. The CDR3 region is CASSSQFQGSKGDNEQFF. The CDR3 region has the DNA TGCGCCAGCAGCTCGCAATTCCAGGGGTCAAAGGGGGACAATGAGCAGTTCTTC.

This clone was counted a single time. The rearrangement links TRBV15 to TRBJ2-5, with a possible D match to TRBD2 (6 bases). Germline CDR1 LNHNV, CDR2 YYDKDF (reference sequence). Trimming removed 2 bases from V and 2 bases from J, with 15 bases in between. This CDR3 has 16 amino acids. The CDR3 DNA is TGTGCCACCAGCAGATCCCAGCGGACTATTCAAGAGACCCAGTACTTC. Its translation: CATSRSQRTIQETQYF.

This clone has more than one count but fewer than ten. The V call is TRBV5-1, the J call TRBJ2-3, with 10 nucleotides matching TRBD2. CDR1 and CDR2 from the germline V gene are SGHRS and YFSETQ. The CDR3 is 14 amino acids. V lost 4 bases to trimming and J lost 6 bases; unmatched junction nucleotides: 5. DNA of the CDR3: TGCGCCAGCAGCCCGTCTAGCGGGAGCGATACGCAGTATTTT. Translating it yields CASSPSSGSDTQYF. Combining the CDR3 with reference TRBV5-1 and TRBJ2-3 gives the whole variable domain KAGVTQTPRYLIKTRGQQVTLSCSPISGHRSVSWYQQTPGQGLQFLFEYFSETQRNKGNFPGRFSGRQFSNSRSEMNVSTLELGDSALYLCASSPSSGSDTQYFGPGTRLTVL.

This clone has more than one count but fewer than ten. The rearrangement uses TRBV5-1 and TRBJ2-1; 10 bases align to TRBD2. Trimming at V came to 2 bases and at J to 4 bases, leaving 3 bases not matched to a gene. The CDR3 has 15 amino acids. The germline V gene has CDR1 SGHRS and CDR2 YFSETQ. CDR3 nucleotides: TGCGCCAGCAGCTTTAGCGGGAGGCTGTACAATGAGCAGTTCTTC. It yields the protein CASSFSGRLYNEQFF.

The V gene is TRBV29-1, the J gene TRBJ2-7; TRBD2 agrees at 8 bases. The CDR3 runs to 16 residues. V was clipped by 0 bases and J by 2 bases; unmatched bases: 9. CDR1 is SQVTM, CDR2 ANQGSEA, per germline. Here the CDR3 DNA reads TGCAGCGTTGAAGATCGGAGGCGGGAGGAAGCCTACGAGCAGTACTTC. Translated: CSVEDRRREEAYEQYF.

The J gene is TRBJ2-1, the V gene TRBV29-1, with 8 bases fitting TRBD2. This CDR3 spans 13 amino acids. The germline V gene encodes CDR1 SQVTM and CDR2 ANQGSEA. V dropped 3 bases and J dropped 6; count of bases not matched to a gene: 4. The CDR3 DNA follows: TGCAGCGTTGACGGGAGGGCGCGCAATGAGCAGTTCTTC. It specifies CSVDGRARNEQFF.

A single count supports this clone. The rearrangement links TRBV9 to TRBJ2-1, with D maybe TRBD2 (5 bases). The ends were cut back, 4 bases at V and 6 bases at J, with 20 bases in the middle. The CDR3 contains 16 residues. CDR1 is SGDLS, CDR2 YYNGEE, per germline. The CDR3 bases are TGTGCCAGCAGCTCCCGAATATTGGGTGGAGGCAATGAGCAGTTCTTC. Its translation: CASSSRILGGGNEQFF.

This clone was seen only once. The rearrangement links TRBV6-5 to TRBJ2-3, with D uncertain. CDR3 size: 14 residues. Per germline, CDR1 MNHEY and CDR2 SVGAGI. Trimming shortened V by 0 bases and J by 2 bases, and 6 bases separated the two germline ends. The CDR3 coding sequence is TGTGCCAGCAGTTACTCACGTAACACAGATACGCAGTATTTT. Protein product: CASSYSRNTDTQYF.

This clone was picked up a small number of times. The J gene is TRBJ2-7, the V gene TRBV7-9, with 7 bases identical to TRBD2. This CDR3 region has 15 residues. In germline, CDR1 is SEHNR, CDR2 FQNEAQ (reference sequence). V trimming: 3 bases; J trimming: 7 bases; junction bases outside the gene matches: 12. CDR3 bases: TGTGCCAGCAGCTTGCCCAGCGGGAATAGGGGAGAGCAGTACTTC. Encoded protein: CASSLPSGNRGEQYF.

The CDR3 spells CASSPDLPQHF. CDR3 sequence (DNA): TGTGCCAGCAGCCCCGACCTGCCCCAGCATTTT. The rearrangement joins TRBV5-8 to TRBJ1-5; D uncertain. Germline loops: CDR1 SGHTS, CDR2 YDEGEE. This CDR3 region has 11 residues. Trimming shortened V by 4 bases and J by 9 bases, and 8 bases separated the two germline ends.

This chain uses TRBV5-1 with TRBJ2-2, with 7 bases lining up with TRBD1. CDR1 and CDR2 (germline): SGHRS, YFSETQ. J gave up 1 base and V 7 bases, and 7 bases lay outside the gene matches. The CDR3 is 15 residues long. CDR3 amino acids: CASETGQMNTGELFF. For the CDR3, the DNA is TGCGCCAGCGAAACGGGACAGATGAACACCGGGGAGCTGTTTTTT.

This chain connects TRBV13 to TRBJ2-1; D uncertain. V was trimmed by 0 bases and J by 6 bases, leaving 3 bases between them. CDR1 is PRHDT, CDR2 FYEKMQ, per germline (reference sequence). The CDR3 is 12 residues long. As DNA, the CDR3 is TGTGCCAGCAGCTTAGGGTCCAATGAGCAGTTCTTC. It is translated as CASSLGSNEQFF.